The clone carrying this TCR beta chain was observed a few times. This CDR3 region has 12 residues. V lost 2 bases and J lost 4, with 8 bases in between. The germline V gene has CDR1 GTSNPN and CDR2 SVGIG (reference sequence). Sample-barcoded 5' priming and a J-beta primer mix drove a second PCR of about 6 to 12 cycles. Via MiXCR, TCRdb re-called the 5' RACE reads, giving one row per CDR3 protein. This sample has about 400,000 distinct CDR3 sequences, with roughly half found just once. The sample belongs to a study of blood T cells in healthy people across ages. Sequencing input: blood. This chain connects TRBV30 to TRBJ1-2; D ambiguous. The TCR sequence derives from a man aged 55 to 69 in good health. This CDR3 reads CAWSRLIYGYTF. CDR3 nucleotides: TGTGCCTGGAGTCGACTGATCTATGGCTACACCTTC.